The 17 T cell receptor beta chains in this list originate from one sample, sequenced in a study of T-cell reconstitution after alpha-beta-depleted transplantation in children. It was with unique molecular identifiers that the TCRbeta library was prepared. One entry per CDR3 protein, called by TCRdb with MiXCR from the PCR reads. The data show about 690,000 distinct CDR3 sequences, approximately 15% seen once. Here the sequenced sample was PBMCs from the stem cell graft donor, taken from the stem cell graft. These receptors were collected from a human donor who donated a stem cell graft to a child with acute myeloid leukemia.

The chain employs TRBV7-2 and TRBJ1-2, with D unresolved. Per the germline V gene, CDR1 is SGHTA and CDR2 is FQGNSA. The V end was cut by 5 bases, the J end by 4 bases, with 8 bases between. The CDR3 runs to 12 residues. DNA of the CDR3: TGTGCCAGCAGCCTTCTGACCTATGGCTACACCTTC. Protein sequence: CASSLLTYGYTF.

The chain links TRBV13 to TRBJ1-1; a possible D gene is TRBD1 (6 bases). The V end was cut by 10 bases, the J end by 11 bases, with 23 bases between. The length of the CDR3 is 13 residues. Germline V gene sequence: CDR1 PRHDT, CDR2 FYEKMQ (reference sequence). The chain's CDR3 is CATRGTTSGAAFF. DNA of the CDR3: TGTGCCACCCGGGGGACAACCAGTGGGGCGGCTTTCTTT.

The chain joins TRBV3-1 to TRBJ2-7; a possible D gene is TRBD1 (5 bases). V lost 2 bases to trimming and J lost 4 bases, with 9 bases between them. CDR1 is LGHDT and CDR2 is YNNKEL in the germline V gene (reference sequence). The CDR3 consists of 13 residues. The CDR3 region is CASSQFQGYEQYF. CDR3 nucleotide sequence: TGTGCCAGCAGCCAATTTCAGGGTTACGAGCAGTACTTC.

At least ten counts were recorded for this clonotype. The chain recombines TRBV20-1 with TRBJ1-6; the match to TRBD1 covers 7 bases. The CDR3 consists of 15 residues. Germline V lookup: CDR1 DFQATT, CDR2 SNEGSKA (reference sequence). V trimming: 1 base; J trimming: 4 bases; junction bases outside the gene matches: 4. CDR3 sequence: CSARVGTVYNSPLHF. The CDR3 DNA is TGCAGTGCTAGAGTGGGGACAGTTTATAATTCACCCCTCCACTTT.

This clonotype was seen repeatedly, ten times or more. The chain uses TRBV12-3 or TRBV12-4 and TRBJ2-2, with 7 bases aligning to TRBD1. V was pared by 8 bases and J by 1 base, with 4 bases of the junction left unmatched. This CDR3 is built from 14 residues. Here the CDR3 DNA reads TGTGCCAGCGTCCGGACAGGGAACACCGGGGAGCTGTTTTTT. Translated, it gives CASVRTGNTGELFF.

Many counts were recorded for this clonotype. This chain links TRBV6-2 or TRBV6-3 with TRBJ1-6; D is unresolved. The CDR3 has 15 residues. Trimming took off 6 bases at V and 6 bases at J, with 15 bases between the two ends. In germline, CDR1 is MNHEY, CDR2 SVGEGT. CDR3 nucleotide sequence: TGTGCCAGCAGCCGCACCCGGACCGTTAATTCACCCCTCCACTTT. Its translation is CASSRTRTVNSPLHF.

In regard to this clonotype: An end of the junction does not agree with germline; a read error may underlie this. This chain joins TRBV7-2 and TRBJ1-1; no clear D gene. The CDR3 sequence is 12 residues long. The germline CDR1 and CDR2 sequences are SGHTA and FQGNSA. Here the CDR3 DNA reads TGTGCCAGCAGCTTAGCGGGGAAGCCTGAAGCTTTT. Encoded protein: CASSLAGKPEAF. The full variable domain, in which reference TRBV7-2 and TRBJ1-1 provide the parts outside the CDR3, is GAGVSQSPSNKVTEKGKDVELRCDPISGHTALYWYRQSLGQGLEFLIYFQGNSAPDKSGLPSDRFSAERTGGSVSTLTIQRTQQEDSAVYLCASSLAGKPEAFGQGTRLTVV.

This clonotype showed up many times. The chain uses TRBV12-3 or TRBV12-4 and TRBJ2-1, with TRBD2 matching 7 bases. This CDR3 has 16 residues. The V and J ends lost 7 bases and 0 bases, in that order; junction bases with no gene match: 9. DNA of the CDR3: TGTGCCAGCATCTTCAGCGGGGACCCCTCCTACAATGAGCAGTTCTTC. Its protein product is CASIFSGDPSYNEQFF.

This clonotype has just a few counts. The CDR3 nucleotides read TGCAGTGCTAGAGAAAAGACTAGCGGGGCCTACACAGATACGCAGTATTTT. It is translated as CSAREKTSGAYTDTQYF. The chain carries TRBV20-1 and TRBJ2-3, with 11 bases identical to TRBD2. J was trimmed by 2 bases and V by 0 bases; bases with no gene match: 7. Germline CDR1 DFQATT, CDR2 SNEGSKA (reference sequence). The CDR3 loop spans 17 amino acids.

In this sample, this clonotype turned up many times. V gene TRBV29-1 combines with J gene TRBJ2-1; TRBD1 aligns across 7 bases. The length of the CDR3 is 11 residues. The J segment lost 8 bases and the V segment lost 7 bases, leaving 5 bases of the junction unmatched. Germline CDR1 and CDR2: SQVTM and ANQGSEA. For the CDR3, the DNA is TGCAGCGGGGAAAGGGGGCATGAGCAGTTCTTC. It encodes CSGERGHEQFF.

This clonotype has at least ten counts. V and J are TRBV29-1 and TRBJ2-3, with TRBD1 matching over 7 bases. The CDR3 contains 12 residues. CDR1 is SQVTM, CDR2 ANQGSEA, per germline. V lost 6 bases to trimming and J lost 6 bases; unmatched junction nucleotides: 6. CDR3 coding DNA: TGCAGCGTAAAGCAGGGGGTGGATACGCAGTATTTT. It translates to CSVKQGVDTQYF.

This clonotype was observed many times. The chain carries TRBV5-1 and TRBJ2-2; D is unclear. V was shortened by 0 bases and J by 10 bases, with 7 bases between the two germline ends. CDR1 SGHRS and CDR2 YFSETQ come from the germline V gene. The length of the CDR3 is 12 residues. CDR3 DNA sequence: TGCGCCAGCAGCTTGGCGAATCAGGAGCTGTTTTTT. Protein sequence: CASSLANQELFF.

This clonotype was counted many times. J is TRBJ2-3 and V is TRBV20-1; 10 nucleotides line up with TRBD2. The CDR3 consists of 13 residues. Germline CDR1 and CDR2: DFQATT and SNEGSKA (reference sequence). Here the CDR3 reads CRTGLAGTDTQYF. The CDR3 nucleotides read TGCAGAACCGGACTAGCGGGCACAGATACGCAGTATTTT.

In its sample, this clonotype was seen a few times. The V gene is TRBV5-4, the J gene TRBJ2-1; 7 bases align to TRBD1. There are 15 residues in the CDR3. V gave up 4 bases and J gave up 4 bases; unmatched junction bases: 8. Germline CDR1 SGHNT, CDR2 YYREEE (reference sequence). The DNA for the CDR3 is TGTGCCAGCAGCCCTCCGGGACAGAATTACAATGAGCAGTTCTTC. This gives the protein CASSPPGQNYNEQFF.

The chain is built from TRBV5-1 and TRBJ2-5, with D possibly being TRBD2 (6 bases). V lost 2 bases and J lost 0, with 17 bases in between. Germline V gives CDR1 SGHRS, CDR2 YFSETQ. This CDR3 has 17 amino acids. The CDR3 DNA reads as TGCGCCAGCAGCTTACCCTTCGTCGGGGGTTACCAAGAGACCCAGTACTTC. It yields the protein CASSLPFVGGYQETQYF.

This clonotype has at least ten counts. This CDR3 is CSANVYNSPLHF. The CDR3 nucleotides are TGCAGTGCTAACGTCTACAATTCACCCCTCCACTTT. V is TRBV20-1 and J is TRBJ1-6; D ambiguous. Germline V gives CDR1 DFQATT, CDR2 SNEGSKA (reference sequence). The CDR3 is 12 amino acids. Trimming shortened V by 4 bases and J by 7 bases, and 8 bases separated the two germline ends.

This clonotype was detected ten times or more. The chain couples TRBV7-2 to TRBJ2-1; 10 positions match TRBD2. The CDR3 runs to 17 residues. Germline V gene lookup returns CDR1 SGHTA and CDR2 FQGNSA. V lost 2 bases, J lost 7 bases, and 11 bases stayed unmatched. CDR3: CASSLPAIAGGWNEQFF. CDR3 in DNA: TGTGCCAGCAGCTTACCCGCTATAGCGGGGGGATGGAATGAGCAGTTCTTC.